These T cell receptor beta chains were read from a single sample in a study of vaccination and CD4 T cells after COVID-19. TCRdb processed the PCR reads anew with MiXCR; each CDR3 protein has one entry. The sample has over 15,000 distinct CDR3 sequences, 52% seen once. The antigens for these receptors are not known. The sample consisted of CD4+ T cells from blood, cultured in vitro, taken about 7 months after SARS-CoV-2 vaccination. These receptors were collected from a human donor who had recovered from COVID-19. The CDR3 runs from the conserved cysteine through the conserved F or W. A D gene is named only where the DNA matches it firmly. Not all rows give a size; the values are once, few, many and, for expanded clones, a class.

d_gene: TRBD1
len: 15
j_gene: TRBJ2-1
v_gene: TRBV7-9
abundance: NA
CDR3aa: CASSPRDRVYNEQFF
CDR3nt: TGTGCCAGCAGCCCGCGGGACAGGGTCTACAATGAGCAGTTCTTC

d_gene: NA
len: 14
j_gene: TRBJ2-5
v_gene: TRBV10-3
abundance: few
CDR3aa: CAISDPMDRETQYF
CDR3nt: TGTGCCATCAGTGACCCCATGGATAGAGAGACCCAGTACTTC

d_gene: NA
len: 18
j_gene: TRBJ1-2
v_gene: TRBV7-2
abundance: NA
CDR3aa: CASSTQLGPTGTNYGYTF
CDR3nt: TGTGCCAGCAGCACGCAATTGGGCCCGACAGGAACTAACTATGGCTACACCTTC

d_gene: NA
len: 12
j_gene: TRBJ1-6
v_gene: TRBV15
abundance: few
CDR3aa: CATSRDASPLHF
CDR3nt: TGTGCCACCAGCAGAGATGCTTCACCCCTCCACTTT

d_gene: NA
len: 12
j_gene: TRBJ2-5
v_gene: TRBV20-1
abundance: NA
CDR3aa: CSASGGQETQYF
CDR3nt: TGCAGTGCTAGCGGGGGACAAGAGACCCAGTACTTC

d_gene: NA
len: 12
j_gene: TRBJ1-1
v_gene: TRBV6-1
abundance: once
CDR3aa: CASSTVNTEAFF
CDR3nt: TGTGCCAGCAGTACGGTGAACACTGAAGCTTTCTTT

d_gene: TRBD1
len: 13
j_gene: TRBJ2-5
v_gene: TRBV20-1
abundance: once
CDR3aa: CSARDSTKETQYF
CDR3nt: TGCAGTGCGAGGGACAGTACCAAAGAGACCCAGTACTTC

d_gene: NA
len: 15
j_gene: TRBJ1-4
v_gene: TRBV20-1
abundance: NA
CDR3aa: CSARDSGTWSEKLFF
CDR3nt: TGCAGTGCTAGGGATTCCGGGACATGGAGTGAAAAACTGTTTTTT

d_gene: TRBD1
len: 15
j_gene: TRBJ1-2
v_gene: TRBV19
abundance: few
CDR3aa: CASSTTGTGNYGYTF
CDR3nt: TGTGCCAGTAGTACAACCGGGACAGGGAACTATGGCTACACCTTC

d_gene: TRBD2
len: 14
j_gene: TRBJ2-1
v_gene: TRBV7-2
abundance: NA
CDR3aa: CASSFIGGGTVQFF
CDR3nt: TGTGCCAGCAGCTTCATCGGCGGGGGTACGGTGCAGTTCTTC

d_gene: TRBD1
len: 13
j_gene: TRBJ2-5
v_gene: TRBV20-1
abundance: NA
CDR3aa: CSASQGSGETQYF
CDR3nt: TGCAGTGCTTCACAGGGGTCCGGGGAGACCCAGTACTTC

d_gene: TRBD1
len: 16
j_gene: TRBJ1-2
v_gene: TRBV19
abundance: few
CDR3aa: CASSTGQGAVNYGYTF
CDR3nt: TGTGCCAGTAGTACCGGACAGGGGGCTGTTAACTATGGCTACACCTTC

d_gene: TRBD2
len: 12
j_gene: TRBJ2-1
v_gene: TRBV2
abundance: NA
CDR3aa: CASRGDYNEQFF
CDR3nt: TGTGCCTCGCGGGGGGACTACAATGAGCAGTTCTTC

d_gene: TRBD2
len: 15
j_gene: TRBJ2-3
v_gene: TRBV5-4
abundance: once
CDR3aa: CASSLTSGGAYTQYF
CDR3nt: TGTGCCAGCAGCTTGACTAGCGGGGGGGCTTATACGCAGTATTTT

d_gene: TRBD2
len: 13
j_gene: TRBJ2-5
v_gene: TRBV20-1
abundance: few
CDR3aa: CSAGTSPQETQYF
CDR3nt: TGCAGTGCTGGGACTAGCCCCCAAGAGACCCAGTACTTC

d_gene: TRBD2
len: 13
j_gene: TRBJ2-1
v_gene: TRBV19
abundance: few
CDR3aa: CASRRAGAHEQFF
CDR3nt: TGTGCCAGCCGTAGGGCGGGAGCACATGAGCAGTTCTTC

d_gene: TRBD2
len: 20
j_gene: TRBJ2-1
v_gene: TRBV7-2
abundance: once
CDR3aa: CASSRPRRTPGRVSYNEQFF
CDR3nt: TGTGCCAGCAGCCGACCACGTCGGACACCGGGGAGGGTATCCTACAATGAGCAGTTCTTC

d_gene: TRBD2
len: 17
j_gene: TRBJ2-5
v_gene: TRBV6-1
abundance: few
CDR3aa: CASRTDSGRGIVETQYF
CDR3nt: TGTGCCAGCAGAACCGATAGCGGGAGGGGGATAGTGGAGACCCAGTACTTC

d_gene: NA
len: 16
j_gene: TRBJ1-6
v_gene: TRBV6-1
abundance: NA
CDR3aa: CASSEQAGAPFSPLHF
CDR3nt: TGTGCCAGCAGTGAACAGGCGGGGGCGCCTTTTTCACCCCTCCACTTT

d_gene: TRBD1
len: 14
j_gene: TRBJ2-7
v_gene: TRBV20-1
abundance: few
CDR3aa: CSARDSGQGYEQYF
CDR3nt: TGCAGTGCTAGAGATAGCGGACAGGGATACGAGCAGTACTTC

d_gene: NA
len: 14
j_gene: TRBJ2-5
v_gene: TRBV24-1
abundance: NA
CDR3aa: CATSDRASQETQYF
CDR3nt: TGTGCCACCAGTGATAGGGCTTCCCAAGAGACCCAGTACTTC

d_gene: NA
len: 13
j_gene: TRBJ1-2
v_gene: TRBV20-1
abundance: NA
CDR3aa: CSARSRVDYGYTF
CDR3nt: TGCAGTGCTAGGTCCAGGGTTGACTATGGCTACACCTTC

d_gene: TRBD1
len: 13
j_gene: TRBJ1-2
v_gene: TRBV12-3/TRBV12-4
abundance: few
CDR3aa: CASSTGERYGYTF
CDR3nt: TGTGCCAGCAGTACAGGGGAACGCTATGGCTACACCTTC

d_gene: NA
len: 16
j_gene: TRBJ1-1
v_gene: TRBV7-9
abundance: NA
CDR3aa: CASSLERGMGDTEAFF
CDR3nt: TGTGCCAGCAGCCTGGAGAGGGGTATGGGGGACACTGAAGCTTTCTTT

d_gene: NA
len: 14
j_gene: TRBJ2-5
v_gene: TRBV29-1
abundance: NA
CDR3aa: CSVVPGRNQETQYF
CDR3nt: TGCAGCGTTGTCCCGGGACGGAACCAAGAGACCCAGTACTTC

d_gene: NA
len: 15
j_gene: TRBJ2-7
v_gene: TRBV7-2
abundance: NA
CDR3aa: CASSRRGTSPYEQYF
CDR3nt: TGTGCCAGCAGCCGAAGGGGTACTAGCCCCTACGAGCAGTACTTC